This T cell receptor beta chain emerged from a study of blood T cell repertoires in COVID-19. Overall study context: The United States, Italy and Spain were the sources of the acute and convalescent COVID-19 samples. T cells, B-cell-depleted T cells, or PBMCs supplied cDNA or gDNA.

Authors' processing steps: Nucleated cell number was recorded as an estimate derived from reference gene primer amplification. The assay was immunoSEQ multiplex PCR, and TCRdb's table has in-frame clones only and misses some. V and J calls and clone size follow that table, whereas D and trimming were derived from the DNA. The sample contains roughly 200,000 clones, roughly four fifths of which appear only once. Sequences were obtained from peripheral blood. This receptor was taken from a woman in her sixties or seventies with active or convalescent COVID-19.

The CDR3 here is CASSPSGSQDTGELFF. The DNA of the CDR3 is TGTGCCAGCAGCCCTAGCGGGAGCCAGGACACCGGGGAGCTGTTTTTT. The chain carries TRBV5-6 and TRBJ2-2; the match to TRBD2 covers 10 bases. This CDR3 is built from 16 residues. From germline, CDR1 is SGHDT and CDR2 YYEEEE. V dropped 4 bases and J dropped 3; count of bases not matched to a gene: 6.